These 14 T cell receptor beta chains originate from one sample sequenced in a study of blood T cell repertoires in COVID-19. Here immunoSEQ multiplex PCR was the method, and the copy in TCRdb shows in-frame clones only, minus some. The sample has 150,000 to 200,000 clones; around 76% are singletons. Sequenced: PBMCs or T cells enriched from blood (not recorded which). These receptors all stem from a woman aged 45-59 years with acute COVID-19.

The rearrangement joins TRBV19 to TRBJ1-2, with D perhaps matching TRBD1 (5 bases). V dropped 8 bases and J dropped 2 bases, with 9 bases sitting between them. The germline gives CDR1 LNHDA, CDR2 SQIVND (reference sequence). The CDR3 is 12 residues long. CDR3 in DNA: TGTGCCAGTGTAGACAGCAACTATGGCTACACCTTC. As protein: CASVDSNYGYTF.

This rearrangement joins TRBV28 to TRBJ2-7; a possible D gene is TRBD1 (5 bases). Germline-derived CDR1 and CDR2 are MDHEN and SYDVKM. Between the trimmed V and J ends, which lost 6 bases and 0 bases, there was a span of 15 bases. The CDR3 totals 15 residues. CDR3 sequence reads: CASRSGSVSSYEQYV. The CDR3, as DNA: TGTGCCAGCAGGTCAGGGTCGGTTAGCTCCTACGAGCAGTACGTC.

V and J are TRBV24-1 and TRBJ1-2; a weak D match, TRBD1 (5 bases). In germline, CDR1 is KGHDR, CDR2 SFDVKD. CDR3 size: 12 residues. V was shortened by 9 bases and J by 2 bases, with 9 bases between the two germline ends. The CDR3 DNA reads as TGTGCCACCGCGGGGGGGAACTATGGCTACACCTTC. It translates to CATAGGNYGYTF.

A single count supports this clone. J is TRBJ2-1 and V is TRBV2; 9 bases agree with TRBD1. The CDR3 length is 14 residues. V lost 10 bases and J lost 9; bases outside the gene matches: 13. Germline CDR1 is SNHLY and CDR2 is FYNNEI. The CDR3: CAILPGQGFGEQFF. CDR3 nucleotides: TGTGCCATACTACCGGGACAGGGCTTCGGTGAGCAGTTCTTC.

In DNA, the CDR3 is TGTGCCAGCGTCCATCCCGGGGGGCCAGGATTCTTC. Translating it yields CASVHPGGPGFF. J is TRBJ2-1 and V is TRBV28, with TRBD2 as a possible D gene (7 bases). The length of the CDR3 is 12 residues. Trimming took off 8 bases at V and 16 bases at J, with 21 bases between the two ends. Germline CDR1 reads MDHEN; CDR2 reads SYDVKM.

The rearrangement uses TRBV28 and TRBJ1-4; 8 nucleotides match TRBD1. J was trimmed by 7 bases and V by 4 bases; bases with no gene match: 14. The CDR3 is 17 residues long. From germline, CDR1 is MDHEN and CDR2 SYDVKM. The CDR3 DNA sequence: TGTGCCAGCAGTTCCTTAGATGACAGGGGTTTGGGTGAAAAACTGTTTTTT. It codes for CASSSLDDRGLGEKLFF.

This chain connects TRBV6-4 to TRBJ2-2, with D possibly matching TRBD1 (6 bases). Germline CDR1 is MRHNA and CDR2 is SNTAGT. CDR3 length: 14 amino acids. Trimming took 0 bases from V and 7 from J, leaving 9 bases between them. CDR3 DNA: TGTGCCAGCAGTGACTCGAACAGGGTCGGGGAGCTGTTTTTT. Residues: CASSDSNRVGELFF.

As to this clone: An end of the junction differs from the germline gene, which may be a read error. The chain employs TRBV30 and TRBJ2-1, with D perhaps matching TRBD2 (6 bases). The CDR3 is made up of 11 amino acids. The germline V gene has CDR1 GTSNPN and CDR2 SVGIG (reference sequence). The CDR3 bases are TGTGCCTGGAGTGTGGGAGGTGTAGTCCTCTTC. Residues: CAWSVGGVVLF.

This clone was counted a single time. This CDR3 is CASSLGENFYGYTF. CDR3 nucleotide sequence: TGTGCCAGCAGCTTAGGGGAGAATTTCTATGGCTACACCTTC. The chain is built from TRBV7-9 and TRBJ1-2; D is undetermined. In germline, CDR1 is SEHNR, CDR2 FQNEAQ (reference sequence). Trimming shortened V by 1 base and J by 4 bases, and 10 bases separated the two germline ends. The CDR3 length is 14 residues.

The rearrangement uses TRBV6-5 and TRBJ1-2; D call uncertain. CDR3 size: 13 residues. V lost 0 bases and J lost 6, with 8 bases in between. Germline CDR1 MNHEY, CDR2 SVGAGI. The CDR3 sequence: CASSYSGDNGYTF. The CDR3 bases are TGTGCCAGCAGTTACTCAGGAGATAATGGCTACACCTTC.

The V gene is TRBV5-6, the J gene TRBJ2-5; 8 bases fit TRBD1. The CDR3 consists of 14 residues. Germline CDR1 SGHDT, CDR2 YYEEEE. Unmatched junction bases numbered 4, after V lost 3 bases and J lost 3 bases. CDR3 protein: CASSYDRGEETQYF. The CDR3, as DNA: TGTGCCAGCAGCTACGACAGGGGCGAAGAGACCCAGTACTTC. Full variable domain (remainder filled in from reference TRBV5-6 and TRBJ2-5): DAGVTQSPTHLIKTRGQQVTLRCSPKSGHDTVSWYQQALGQGPQFIFQYYEEEERQRGNFPDRFSGHQFPNYSSELNVNALLLGDSALYLCASSYDRGEETQYFGPGTRLLVL.

This clone occurred a few times. This rearrangement joins TRBV20-1 to TRBJ2-1; TRBD2 matches at 7 bases. Germline CDR1 and CDR2: DFQATT and SNEGSKA (reference sequence). J was trimmed by 6 bases and V by 3 bases; bases with no gene match: 14. The CDR3 has 16 residues. As DNA, the CDR3 is TGCAGTGCTAGTTTAATCGGACTAGGTATCTCCAATGAGCAGTTCTTC. It specifies CSASLIGLGISNEQFF.

The chain couples TRBV10-3 to TRBJ1-1; tentatively, D is TRBD1 (5 bases). This CDR3 spans 15 amino acids. The V end was cut by 1 base, the J end by 0 bases, with 9 bases between. Germline V gives CDR1 ENHRY, CDR2 SYGVKD. The CDR3 here is CAISEFTGMNTEAFF. The CDR3, as DNA: TGTGCCATCAGTGAGTTTACAGGAATGAACACTGAAGCTTTCTTT.

The chain joins TRBV7-2 to TRBJ1-2, with D uncertain. Trimming shortened V by 1 base and J by 4 bases, and 10 bases separated the two germline ends. Germline V CDR1 and CDR2: SGHTA, FQGNSA. The CDR3 runs 14 residues. CDR3: CASSLDTEFYGYTF. The DNA of the CDR3 is TGTGCCAGCAGCTTAGATACGGAGTTCTATGGCTACACCTTC.